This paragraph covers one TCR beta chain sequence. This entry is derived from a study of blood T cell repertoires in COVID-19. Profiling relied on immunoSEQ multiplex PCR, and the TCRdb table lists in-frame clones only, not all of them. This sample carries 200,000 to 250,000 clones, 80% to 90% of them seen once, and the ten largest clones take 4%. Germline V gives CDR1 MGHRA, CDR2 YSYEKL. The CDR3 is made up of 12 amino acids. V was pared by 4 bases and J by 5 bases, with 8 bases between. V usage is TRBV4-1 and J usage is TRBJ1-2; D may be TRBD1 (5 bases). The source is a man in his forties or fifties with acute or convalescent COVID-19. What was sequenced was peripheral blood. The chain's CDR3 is CASSRRGYGYTF. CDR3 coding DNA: TGCGCCAGCAGCCGTAGGGGTTATGGCTACACCTTC.